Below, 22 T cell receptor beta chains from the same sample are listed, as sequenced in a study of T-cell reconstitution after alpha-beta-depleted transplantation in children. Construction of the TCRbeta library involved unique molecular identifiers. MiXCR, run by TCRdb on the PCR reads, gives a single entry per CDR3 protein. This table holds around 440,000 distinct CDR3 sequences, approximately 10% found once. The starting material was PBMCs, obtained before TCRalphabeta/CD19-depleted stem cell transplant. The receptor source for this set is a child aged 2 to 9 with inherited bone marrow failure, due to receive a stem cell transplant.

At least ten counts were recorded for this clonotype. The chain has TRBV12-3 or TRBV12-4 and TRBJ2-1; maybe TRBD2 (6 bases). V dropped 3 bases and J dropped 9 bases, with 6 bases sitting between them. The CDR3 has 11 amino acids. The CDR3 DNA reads TGTGCCAGCAGTTTTAGCGGTGAGCAGTTCTTC. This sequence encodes CASSFSGEQFF.

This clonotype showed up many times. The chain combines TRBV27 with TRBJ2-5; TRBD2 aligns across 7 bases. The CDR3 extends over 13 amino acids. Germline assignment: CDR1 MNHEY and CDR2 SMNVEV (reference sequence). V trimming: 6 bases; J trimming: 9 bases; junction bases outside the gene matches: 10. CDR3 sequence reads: CASSQTSPGAQYF. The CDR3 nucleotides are TGTGCCAGCAGCCAGACTAGCCCCGGGGCCCAGTACTTC.

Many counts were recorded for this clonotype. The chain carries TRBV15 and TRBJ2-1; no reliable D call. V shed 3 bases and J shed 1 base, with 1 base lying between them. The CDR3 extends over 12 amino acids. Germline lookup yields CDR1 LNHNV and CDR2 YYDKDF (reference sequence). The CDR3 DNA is TGTGCCACCAGCAGGTCCTACAATGAGCAGTTCTTC. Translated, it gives CATSRSYNEQFF.

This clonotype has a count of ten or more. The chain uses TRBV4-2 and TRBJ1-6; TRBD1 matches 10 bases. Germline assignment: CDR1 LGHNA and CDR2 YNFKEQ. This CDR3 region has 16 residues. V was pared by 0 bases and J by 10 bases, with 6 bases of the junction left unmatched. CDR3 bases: TGTGCCAGCAGCCAAGAGACGGGACAGGGGAACTCACCCCTCCACTTT. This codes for CASSQETGQGNSPLHF.

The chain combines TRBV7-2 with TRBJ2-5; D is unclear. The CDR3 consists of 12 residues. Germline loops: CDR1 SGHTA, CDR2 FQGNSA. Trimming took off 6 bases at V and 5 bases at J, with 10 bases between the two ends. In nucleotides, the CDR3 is TGTGCCAGCAGGGACCCCGGGGAGACCCAGTACTTC. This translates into CASRDPGETQYF.

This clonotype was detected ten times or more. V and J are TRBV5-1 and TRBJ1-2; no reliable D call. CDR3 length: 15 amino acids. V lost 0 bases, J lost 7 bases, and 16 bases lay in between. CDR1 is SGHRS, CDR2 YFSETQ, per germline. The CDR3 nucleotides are TGCGCCAGCAGCTTGGGGGGAGCCCGTTCGGGTGGCTACACCTTC. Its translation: CASSLGGARSGGYTF. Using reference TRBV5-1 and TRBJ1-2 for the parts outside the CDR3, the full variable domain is KAGVTQTPRYLIKTRGQQVTLSCSPISGHRSVSWYQQTPGQGLQFLFEYFSETQRNKGNFPGRFSGRQFSNSRSEMNVSTLELGDSALYLCASSLGGARSGGYTFGSGTRLTVV.

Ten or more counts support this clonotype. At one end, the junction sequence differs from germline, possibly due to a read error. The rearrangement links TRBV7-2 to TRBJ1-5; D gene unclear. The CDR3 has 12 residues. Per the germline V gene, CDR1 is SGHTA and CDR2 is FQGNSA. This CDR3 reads CASSLANQAQHF. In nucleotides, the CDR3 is TGTGCCAGCAGCTTAGCTAATCAGGCCCAGCATTTT. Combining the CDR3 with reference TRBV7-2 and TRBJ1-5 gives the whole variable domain GAGVSQSPSNKVTEKGKDVELRCDPISGHTALYWYRQSLGQGLEFLIYFQGNSAPDKSGLPSDRFSAERTGGSVSTLTIQRTQQEDSAVYLCASSLANQAQHFGDGTRLSIL.

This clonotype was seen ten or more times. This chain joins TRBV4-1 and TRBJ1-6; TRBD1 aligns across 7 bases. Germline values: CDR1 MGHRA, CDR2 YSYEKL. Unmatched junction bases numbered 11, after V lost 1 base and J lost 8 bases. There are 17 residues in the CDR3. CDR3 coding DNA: TGCGCCAGCAGCCAAGGGTTAAAAGGGGGCGCGGATTCACCCCTCCACTTT. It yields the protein CASSQGLKGGADSPLHF.

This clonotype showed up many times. In DNA form, the CDR3 reads TGTGCCACCAGCGAAGGGGGCGCGATAAATCAGCCCCAGCATTTT. Protein sequence: CATSEGGAINQPQHF. V is TRBV15 and J is TRBJ1-5; 7 nucleotides align to TRBD1. Looked up from germline, CDR1 is LNHNV and CDR2 is YYDKDF (reference sequence). J lost 4 bases, V lost 5 bases, and 8 bases had no gene match. This CDR3 is 15 amino acids long.

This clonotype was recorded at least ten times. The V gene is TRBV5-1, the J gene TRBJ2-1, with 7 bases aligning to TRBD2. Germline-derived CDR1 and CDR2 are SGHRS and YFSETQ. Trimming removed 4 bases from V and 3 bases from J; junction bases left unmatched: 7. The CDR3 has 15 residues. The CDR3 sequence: CASSPGVAGYNEQFF. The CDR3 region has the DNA TGCGCCAGCAGCCCCGGGGTAGCGGGCTACAATGAGCAGTTCTTC.

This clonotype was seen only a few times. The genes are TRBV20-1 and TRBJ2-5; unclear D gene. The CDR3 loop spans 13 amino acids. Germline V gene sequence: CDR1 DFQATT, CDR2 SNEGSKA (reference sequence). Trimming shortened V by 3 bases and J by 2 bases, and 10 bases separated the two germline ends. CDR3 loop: CSARRQTQETQYF. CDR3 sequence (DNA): TGCAGTGCTAGGCGGCAGACGCAAGAGACCCAGTACTTC.

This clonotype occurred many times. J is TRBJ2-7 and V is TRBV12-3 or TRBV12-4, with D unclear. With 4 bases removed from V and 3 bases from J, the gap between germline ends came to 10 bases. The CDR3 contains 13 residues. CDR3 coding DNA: TGTGCCAGCAGTTACCAGCGCGGCTACGAGCAGTACTTC. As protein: CASSYQRGYEQYF.

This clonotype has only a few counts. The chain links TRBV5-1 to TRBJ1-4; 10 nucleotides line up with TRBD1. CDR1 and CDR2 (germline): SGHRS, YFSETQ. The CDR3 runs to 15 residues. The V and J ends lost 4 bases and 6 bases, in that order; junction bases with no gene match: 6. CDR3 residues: CASSVTGTGDEKLFF. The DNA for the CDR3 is TGCGCCAGCAGCGTGACCGGGACAGGGGATGAAAAACTGTTTTTT.

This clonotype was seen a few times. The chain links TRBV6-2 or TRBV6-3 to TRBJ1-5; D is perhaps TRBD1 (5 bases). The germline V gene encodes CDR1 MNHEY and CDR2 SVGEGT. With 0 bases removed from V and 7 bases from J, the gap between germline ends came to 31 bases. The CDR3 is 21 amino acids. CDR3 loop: CASSYSLTLGQGHTSEQPQHF. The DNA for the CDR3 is TGTGCCAGCAGTTACTCGCTCACCCTCGGGCAGGGTCATACCAGCGAACAGCCCCAGCATTTT.

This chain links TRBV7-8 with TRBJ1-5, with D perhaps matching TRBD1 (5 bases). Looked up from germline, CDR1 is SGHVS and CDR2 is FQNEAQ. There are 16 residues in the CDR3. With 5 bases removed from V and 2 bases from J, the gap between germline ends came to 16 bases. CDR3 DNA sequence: TGTGCCAGCAGCGAAGTATTAGGGGCGGGCAATCAGCCCCAGCATTTT. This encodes CASSEVLGAGNQPQHF.

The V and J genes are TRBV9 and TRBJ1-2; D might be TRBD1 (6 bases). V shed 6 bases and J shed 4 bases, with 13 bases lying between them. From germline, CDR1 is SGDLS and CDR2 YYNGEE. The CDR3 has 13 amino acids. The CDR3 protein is CASTMTGAYGYTF. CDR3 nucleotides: TGTGCCAGCACAATGACAGGAGCCTATGGCTACACCTTC.

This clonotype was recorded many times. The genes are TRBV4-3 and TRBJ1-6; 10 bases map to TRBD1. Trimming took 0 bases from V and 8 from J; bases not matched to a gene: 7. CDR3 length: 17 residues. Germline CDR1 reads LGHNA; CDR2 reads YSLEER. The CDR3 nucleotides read TGCGCCAGCAGCCAAGAAATGGCGGACAGGGGGTATTCACCCCTCCACTTT. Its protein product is CASSQEMADRGYSPLHF.

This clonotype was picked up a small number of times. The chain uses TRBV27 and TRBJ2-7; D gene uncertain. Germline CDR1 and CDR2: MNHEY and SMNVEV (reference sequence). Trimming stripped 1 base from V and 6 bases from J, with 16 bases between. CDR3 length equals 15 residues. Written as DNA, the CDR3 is TGTGCCAGCAGTTTATATGGCGACGTAGGCCCCGAGCAGTACTTC. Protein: CASSLYGDVGPEQYF.

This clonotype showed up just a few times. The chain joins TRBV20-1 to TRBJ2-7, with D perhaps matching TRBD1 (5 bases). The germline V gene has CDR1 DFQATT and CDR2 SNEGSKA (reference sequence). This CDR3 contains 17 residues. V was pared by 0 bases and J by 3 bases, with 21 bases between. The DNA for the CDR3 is TGCAGTGCTAGAGATGGGGCAGGTCCCATGGTACGCTACGAGCAGTACTTC. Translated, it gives CSARDGAGPMVRYEQYF.

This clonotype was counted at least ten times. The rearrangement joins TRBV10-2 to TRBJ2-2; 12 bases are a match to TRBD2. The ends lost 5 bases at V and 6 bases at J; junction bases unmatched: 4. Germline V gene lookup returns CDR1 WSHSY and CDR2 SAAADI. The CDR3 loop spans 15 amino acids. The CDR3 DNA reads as TGCGCCAGCAGTTCCCTAGCGGGAGGGCCCGGGGAGCTGTTTTTT. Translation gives CASSSLAGGPGELFF.

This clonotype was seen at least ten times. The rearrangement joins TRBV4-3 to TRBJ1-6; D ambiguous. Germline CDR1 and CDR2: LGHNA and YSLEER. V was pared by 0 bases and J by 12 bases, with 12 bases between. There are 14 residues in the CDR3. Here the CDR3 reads CASSQDRRRGPLHF. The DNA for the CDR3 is TGCGCCAGCAGCCAAGATCGCCGGCGGGGACCCCTCCACTTT.

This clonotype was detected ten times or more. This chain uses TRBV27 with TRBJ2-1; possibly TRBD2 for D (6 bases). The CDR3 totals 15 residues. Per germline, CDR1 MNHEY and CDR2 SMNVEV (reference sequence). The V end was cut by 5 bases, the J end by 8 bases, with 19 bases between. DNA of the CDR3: TGTGCCAGCAGTACCCTCGGGGGAGTTAACGATGAGCAGTTCTTC. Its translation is CASSTLGGVNDEQFF.